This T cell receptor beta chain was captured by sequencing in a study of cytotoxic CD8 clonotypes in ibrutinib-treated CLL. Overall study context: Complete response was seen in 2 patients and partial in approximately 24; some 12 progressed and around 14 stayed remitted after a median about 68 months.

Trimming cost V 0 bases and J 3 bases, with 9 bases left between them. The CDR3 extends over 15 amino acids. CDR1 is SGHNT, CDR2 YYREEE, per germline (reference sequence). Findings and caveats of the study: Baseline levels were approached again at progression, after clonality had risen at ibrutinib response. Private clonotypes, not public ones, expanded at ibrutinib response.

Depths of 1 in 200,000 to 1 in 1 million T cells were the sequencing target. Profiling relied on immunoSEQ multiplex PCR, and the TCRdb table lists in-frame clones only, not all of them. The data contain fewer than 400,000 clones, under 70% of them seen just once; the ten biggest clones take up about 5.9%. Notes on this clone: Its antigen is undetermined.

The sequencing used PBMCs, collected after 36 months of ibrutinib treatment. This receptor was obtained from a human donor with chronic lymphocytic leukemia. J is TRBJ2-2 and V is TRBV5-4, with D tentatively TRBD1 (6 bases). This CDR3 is CASSLDTGHTGELFF. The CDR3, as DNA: TGTGCCAGCAGCTTGGATACAGGGCACACCGGGGAGCTGTTTTTT. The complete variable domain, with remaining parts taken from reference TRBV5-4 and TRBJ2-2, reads ETGVTQSPTHLIKTRGQQVTLRCSSQSGHNTVSWYQQALGQGPQFIFQYYREEENGRGNFPPRFSGLQFPNYSSELNVNALELDDSALYLCASSLDTGHTGELFFGEGSRLTVL.